This T cell receptor beta chain comes out of a study of PD-L1 blockade in urothelial cancer. Whole-study findings and limits: At the 3-week point, tumor-associated blood clones expanded more in durable-benefit patients.

The CDR3 length is 16 residues. The germline V gene has CDR1 SGHNT and CDR2 YYREEE (reference sequence). The ends lost 1 base at V and 0 bases at J; junction bases unmatched: 1. This clone occurred once. The target antigen is unknown. The protocol was immunoSEQ multiplex PCR, while the TCRdb copy is restricted to in-frame clones and leaves out a portion. The sample carries more than 40,000 clones, roughly 86% recorded once. The chain combines TRBV5-4 with TRBJ2-3; 11 nucleotides match TRBD2. The starting material was PBMCs, obtained around atezolizumab (anti-PD-L1) treatment. This TCR was sampled from a man aged 55 to 70 with urothelial cancer. Written as DNA, the CDR3 is TGTGCCAGCAGCTTGAGGACTAGCGGGAGCACAGATACGCAGTATTTT. Amino acid sequence: CASSLRTSGSTDTQYF. Using reference TRBV5-4 and TRBJ2-3 for the parts outside the CDR3, the full variable domain is ETGVTQSPTHLIKTRGQQVTLRCSSQSGHNTVSWYQQALGQGPQFIFQYYREEENGRGNFPPRFSGLQFPNYSSELNVNALELDDSALYLCASSLRTSGSTDTQYFGPGTRLTVL.